The present TCR beta chain was sequenced within a study of T cell changes during pregnancy in multiple sclerosis. The V gene lost 7 bases and the J gene lost 4 bases, with 13 bases spanning the gap. The CDR3 has 13 amino acids. Germline CDR1 reads LNHDA; CDR2 reads SQIVND (reference sequence). Profiling relied on immunoSEQ multiplex PCR, and the TCRdb table lists in-frame clones only, not all of them. The sample has about 89,000 clones; about 90% are singletons. The rearrangement joins TRBV19 to TRBJ1-1, with D tentatively TRBD1 (6 bases). The origin of this receptor is a female donor in good health, enrolled as a control in a pregnancy study. The source was peripheral blood, collected after pregnancy. Here the CDR3 DNA reads TGTGCCAGTAAGAGAACAGGGACCACTGAAGCTTTCTTT. Translated: CASKRTGTTEAFF. The variable domain in full, completed from reference TRBV19 and TRBJ1-1, reads DGGITQSPKYLFRKEGQNVTLSCEQNLNHDAMYWYRQDPGQGLRLIYYSQIVNDFQKGDIAEGYSVSREKKESFPLTVTSAQKNPTAFYLCASKRTGTTEAFFGQGTRLTVV.